The 14 T cell receptor beta chains below all came from one sample that was sequenced in a study of cytomegalovirus exposure and HLA in healthy donors. Method: immunoSEQ multiplex PCR; TCRdb's copy keeps in-frame clones and lacks some. The table includes 45,000 or so clones, approximately 94% detected once. Sequenced sample: PBMCs. These receptors were taken from a woman younger than 30 in good health and CMV-seronegative.

This sequence joins TRBV5-6 and TRBJ1-2, with TRBD1 identical over 7 bases. Germline-derived CDR1 and CDR2 are SGHDT and YYEEEE. V dropped 2 bases and J dropped 2; count of bases not matched to a gene: 6. The length of the CDR3 is 15 residues. CDR3 residues: CASSFGQATNYGYTF. CDR3 coding DNA: TGTGCCAGCAGCTTTGGACAGGCAACCAACTATGGCTACACCTTC.

V usage is TRBV5-1 and J usage is TRBJ2-1; 8 bases fit TRBD2. Unmatched junction bases numbered 7, after V lost 3 bases and J lost 5 bases. Germline values: CDR1 SGHRS, CDR2 YFSETQ. The CDR3 contains 15 residues. The CDR3 DNA is TGCGCCAGCAGCTCGGGGGGGGGTAATAACAATGAGCAGTTCTTC. The encoded protein is CASSSGGGNNNEQFF. Full variable domain (rest looked up from reference TRBV5-1 and TRBJ2-1): KAGVTQTPRYLIKTRGQQVTLSCSPISGHRSVSWYQQTPGQGLQFLFEYFSETQRNKGNFPGRFSGRQFSNSRSEMNVSTLELGDSALYLCASSSGGGNNNEQFFGPGTRLTVL.

V usage is TRBV27 and J usage is TRBJ1-5; D gene unclear. V dropped 5 bases and J dropped 4 bases, with 12 bases sitting between them. The CDR3 contains 14 residues. The V gene's germline CDR1 is MNHEY and CDR2 SMNVEV (reference sequence). CDR3 nucleotides: TGTGCCAGCAGTCCGTACCGCGCTAATCAGCCCCAGCATTTT. It codes for CASSPYRANQPQHF.

This clone was seen a single time. The chain combines TRBV6-1 with TRBJ1-1; D is perhaps TRBD1 (5 bases). In germline, CDR1 is MNHNS, CDR2 SASEGT. The CDR3 contains 15 residues. The V and J ends lost 5 bases and 1 base respectively, with 14 bases between them. CDR3 nucleotides: TGTGCCAGCAGTAGCCAGGGTTTAGGGAACACTGAAGCTTTCTTT. It yields the protein CASSSQGLGNTEAFF.

The CDR3 nucleotides read TGTGCCAGCAGTGAAAACAGGGGACCCTACGAGCAGTACTTC. Its protein product is CASSENRGPYEQYF. The chain couples TRBV2 to TRBJ2-7, with 7 bases that match TRBD1. The trim removed 2 bases at V and 2 bases at J, leaving 3 bases unmatched. The CDR3 length is 14 residues. CDR1 and CDR2 (germline): SNHLY, FYNNEI.

DNA for the CDR3: TGTGCCAGCAGCTCACCCACAGTAGCTTTCTTT. As protein: CASSSPTVAFF. The chain carries TRBV7-8 and TRBJ1-1; no clear D. Per the germline V gene, CDR1 is SGHVS and CDR2 is FQNEAQ. Trimming cost V 4 bases and J 10 bases, with 10 bases left between them. This CDR3 is 11 amino acids long.

This rearrangement joins TRBV7-7 to TRBJ2-7; 7 bases match TRBD2. From germline, CDR1 is SSHAT and CDR2 FNYEAQ (reference sequence). This CDR3 is built from 13 residues. After removal of 5 bases from V and 5 bases from J, the junction contained 6 bases not matched to a gene. The CDR3, as DNA: TGTGCCAGCAGCCGTTCCGCGGGAGACGAGCAGTACTTC. Encoded protein: CASSRSAGDEQYF.

The chain uses TRBV5-1 and TRBJ1-5; the D is unclear. Germline CDR1 reads SGHRS; CDR2 reads YFSETQ. V lost 0 bases, J lost 3 bases, and 10 bases lay in between. This CDR3 is 15 amino acids long. The CDR3 DNA reads TGCGCCAGCAGCTTGGACTCGCCGAACAATCAGCCCCAGCATTTT. Translating gives CASSLDSPNNQPQHF.

The CDR3 nucleotides are TGTGCCAGCAGTGACAGGTATGACTACGAGCAGTACTTC. It yields the protein CASSDRYDYEQYF. The chain links TRBV6-6 to TRBJ2-7, with D tentatively TRBD1 (6 bases). There are 13 residues in the CDR3. Germline V gene sequence: CDR1 MNHNY, CDR2 SVGAGI (reference sequence). V lost 5 bases, J lost 3 bases, and 11 bases lay in between.

This chain joins TRBV6-1 and TRBJ1-5; maybe TRBD1 (5 bases). Germline-derived CDR1 and CDR2 are MNHNS and SASEGT. The CDR3 is 15 residues long. V shed 4 bases and J shed 0 bases, with 10 bases lying between them. The CDR3: CASSATANSNQPQHF. CDR3 bases: TGTGCCAGCAGTGCGACAGCTAATAGCAATCAGCCCCAGCATTTT.

The chain is built from TRBV28 and TRBJ2-7; D is perhaps TRBD1 (6 bases). CDR1 and CDR2 (germline): MDHEN, SYDVKM. The CDR3 consists of 14 residues. Deletions cut 5 bases from V and 4 bases from J, with 15 bases between. The CDR3 bases are TGTGCCAGCAGTACTCCGGACAGTTTATACGAGCAGTACTTC. As protein: CASSTPDSLYEQYF.

This clone was counted once. This rearrangement joins TRBV27 to TRBJ2-3; D not certain. Between the trimmed V and J ends, which lost 3 bases and 6 bases, there was a span of 13 bases. Per the germline V gene, CDR1 is MNHEY and CDR2 is SMNVEV (reference sequence). This CDR3 spans 14 amino acids. CDR3 bases: TGTGCCAGCAGTTTTCGGATTGGCGGCGATACGCAGTATTTT. This codes for CASSFRIGGDTQYF.

The chain joins TRBV5-4 to TRBJ2-7; TRBD1 is a possible D gene (6 bases). Looked up from germline, CDR1 is SGHNT and CDR2 is YYREEE (reference sequence). Trimming stripped 0 bases from V and 0 bases from J, with 7 bases between. There are 14 residues in the CDR3. Here the CDR3 reads CASSLGTDSYEQYF. For the CDR3, the DNA is TGTGCCAGCAGCTTGGGGACAGACTCCTACGAGCAGTACTTC.

The chain has TRBV19 and TRBJ1-2; the match to TRBD1 covers 9 bases. The CDR3 length is 15 residues. J lost 5 bases, V lost 5 bases, and 9 bases had no gene match. The germline gives CDR1 LNHDA, CDR2 SQIVND (reference sequence). The CDR3 DNA sequence: TGTGCCAGTAGTCCCTCGGCCGGGACAGGGTATGGCTACACCTTC. This gives the protein CASSPSAGTGYGYTF.